These 27 T cell receptor beta chains were all obtained from the same sample, sequenced in a study of T cell responses to AZD1222 COVID-19 vaccine. Sequenced by immunoSEQ multiplex PCR; TCRdb stores in-frame clones only, minus some. The sample contains 110,000 to 150,000 clones, 70% to 90% of which appear only once. This specimen was peripheral blood, taken on day 0 of AZD1222 vaccination. These TCRs come from an adult in good health.

This clone was observed once. V is TRBV6-5 and J is TRBJ2-1; D not certain. Trimming pared 1 base from V and 0 bases from J, leaving 10 bases between. The germline gives CDR1 MNHEY, CDR2 SVGAGI. CDR3 length: 16 amino acids. The DNA of the CDR3 is TGTGCCAGCAGTTACTTCCTCGTGAGCTCCTACAATGAGCAGTTCTTC. Amino acids: CASSYFLVSSYNEQFF.

The chain employs TRBV27 and TRBJ1-5; no clear D. CDR1 is MNHEY, CDR2 SMNVEV, per germline (reference sequence). Trimming removed 4 bases at V and 2 bases at J, with 9 bases between. The CDR3 runs to 14 residues. CDR3 loop: CASSSPLRNQPQHF. CDR3 coding DNA: TGTGCCAGCAGTTCTCCCCTTCGCAATCAGCCCCAGCATTTT.

This chain links TRBV7-8 with TRBJ2-3, with TRBD2 matching over 7 bases. The CDR3 is made up of 16 amino acids. Trimming cost V 4 bases and J 2 bases; bases outside gene matches: 9. The germline V gene encodes CDR1 SGHVS and CDR2 FQNEAQ. The chain's CDR3 is CASSSGSLAFTDTQYF. CDR3 DNA sequence: TGTGCCAGCAGCTCCGGGTCACTAGCGTTCACAGATACGCAGTATTTT.

This sequence joins TRBV7-2 and TRBJ2-7; tentative D call: TRBD2 (6 bases). Germline V gene lookup returns CDR1 SGHTA and CDR2 FQGNSA. Trimming took 5 bases from V and 1 from J, leaving 18 bases between them. This CDR3 has 16 amino acids. The CDR3 DNA follows: TGTGCCAGCAGCACAGTGGGGGGAAGGGGTTCCTACGAGCAGTACTTC. Protein sequence: CASSTVGGRGSYEQYF.

The chain couples TRBV5-1 to TRBJ2-7; possible D gene TRBD2, 6 bases. Trimming pared 1 base from V and 4 bases from J, leaving 15 bases between. Germline CDR1 is SGHRS and CDR2 is YFSETQ. The CDR3 has 15 residues. The CDR3 is CASSLYGETRYEQYF. DNA of the CDR3: TGCGCCAGCAGCTTGTATGGCGAGACTAGGTACGAGCAGTACTTC.

This clone was seen only a few times. The chain carries TRBV11-2 and TRBJ2-7, with D hard to call. This CDR3 is built from 13 residues. V gave up 1 base and J gave up 7 bases, with 11 bases separating them. Germline assignment: CDR1 SGHAT and CDR2 FQNNGV. Here the CDR3 DNA reads TGTGCCAGCAGCTTAGTTACAAGGTCAGAGCAGTACTTC. It specifies CASSLVTRSEQYF.

The chain employs TRBV19 and TRBJ1-4, with D unresolved. Trimming removed 10 bases at V and 6 bases at J, with 12 bases between. CDR3 size: 12 residues. Germline CDR1 and CDR2: LNHDA and SQIVND (reference sequence). The CDR3 sequence is CATRLWDEKLFF. The DNA for the CDR3 is TGTGCCACTCGGCTATGGGATGAAAAACTGTTTTTT.

The chain links TRBV5-8 to TRBJ1-4; D is undetermined. V was cut by 6 bases and J by 7 bases, with 16 bases left in between. This CDR3 spans 14 amino acids. Germline loops: CDR1 SGHTS, CDR2 YDEGEE. DNA for the CDR3: TGTGCCAGCACCCTTGTGGATGAGTTTGAAAAACTGTTTTTT. Its translation: CASTLVDEFEKLFF.

This chain joins TRBV2 and TRBJ2-1; 10 bases align to TRBD2. This CDR3 spans 17 amino acids. V gave up 0 bases and J gave up 3 bases; unmatched junction bases: 5. Germline CDR1 is SNHLY and CDR2 is FYNNEI. In DNA, the CDR3 is TGTGCCAGCAGTGAAGCCCCTAGCGGGGGCCTCTACAATGAGCAGTTCTTC. Translated, it gives CASSEAPSGGLYNEQFF.

The genes are TRBV5-1 and TRBJ1-1, with D possibly being TRBD1 (5 bases). V lost 1 base, J lost 4 bases, and 14 bases lay in between. The CDR3 is 15 residues long. The germline gives CDR1 SGHRS, CDR2 YFSETQ. CDR3 nucleotides: TGCGCCAGCAGCTTGAGTCAGGGTTTAAGCACTGAAGCTTTCTTT. This gives the protein CASSLSQGLSTEAFF.

The chain carries TRBV11-2 and TRBJ2-2; D may be TRBD2 (5 bases). The CDR3 totals 13 residues. Trimming removed 2 bases at V and 6 bases at J, with 7 bases between. The V gene's germline CDR1 is SGHAT and CDR2 FQNNGV. The CDR3 here is CASSLTGSGELFF. In nucleotides, the CDR3 is TGTGCCAGCAGCTTAACGGGGTCCGGGGAGCTGTTTTTT.

The rearrangement links TRBV4-2 to TRBJ2-3; weak D call: TRBD2 (6 bases). CDR3 size: 14 residues. The V gene's germline CDR1 is LGHNA and CDR2 YNFKEQ. Trimming left V 1 base short and J 8 bases short, with 13 bases between. The CDR3 DNA reads TGTGCCAGCAGCCAAGTCGGGGGAGTAGCTACGCAGTATTTT. Its translation is CASSQVGGVATQYF.

The chain employs TRBV3-1 (or the pseudogene TRBV3-2) and TRBJ1-6; weak D call: TRBD1 (6 bases). The germline V gene has CDR1 LGHDT and CDR2 YNNKEL (reference sequence). V was trimmed by 1 base and J by 7 bases, leaving 11 bases between them. The CDR3 loop spans 15 amino acids. The CDR3 loop reads CASSQAGGENSPLHF. CDR3 nucleotides: TGTGCCAGCAGCCAAGCCGGGGGCGAGAATTCACCCCTCCACTTT.

Written as DNA, the CDR3 is TGTGCCATCAGGAGGACTAGCGGGGGGGGCACAGATACGCAGTATTTT. Translating it yields CAIRRTSGGGTDTQYF. This chain connects TRBV10-3 to TRBJ2-3; 15 positions agree with TRBD2. CDR3 length: 16 amino acids. J gave up 1 base and V 6 bases, and 2 bases lay outside the gene matches. CDR1 is ENHRY and CDR2 is SYGVKD in the germline V gene.

V usage is TRBV7-8 and J usage is TRBJ1-3, with D tentatively TRBD1 (6 bases). CDR1 is SGHVS and CDR2 is FQNEAQ in the germline V gene. Trimming took 4 bases from V and 0 from J, leaving 16 bases between them. This CDR3 region has 17 residues. The CDR3: CASSYVRDIGSGNTIYF. The CDR3 DNA sequence: TGTGCCAGCAGCTACGTCCGGGACATTGGCTCTGGAAACACCATATATTTT.

This rearrangement joins TRBV10-3 to TRBJ1-2; unclear D gene. Trimming pared 3 bases from V and 0 bases from J, leaving 2 bases between. Per the germline V gene, CDR1 is ENHRY and CDR2 is SYGVKD. This CDR3 has 12 amino acids. The CDR3: CAISDPNYGYTF. The CDR3 DNA follows: TGTGCCATCAGTGACCCTAACTATGGCTACACCTTC.

The chain employs TRBV30 and TRBJ1-5; no clear D. The germline gives CDR1 GTSNPN, CDR2 SVGIG (reference sequence). The V end lost 1 base, the J end lost 8 bases, and 18 bases lay between the germline ends. The CDR3 is made up of 15 amino acids. CDR3 protein: CAWSGGLGLREPQHF. The CDR3, as DNA: TGTGCCTGGAGTGGTGGACTCGGGTTGAGGGAGCCCCAGCATTTT.

The chain links TRBV5-1 to TRBJ2-5; D unresolved. The CDR3 is 12 residues long. V was trimmed by 4 bases and J by 1 base, leaving 5 bases between them. CDR1 SGHRS and CDR2 YFSETQ come from the germline V gene. The CDR3 DNA reads TGCGCCAGCAGCCAACCCCAAGAGACCCAGTACTTC. Its protein is CASSQPQETQYF. The variable domain in full, with the rest retrieved from reference TRBV5-1 and TRBJ2-5, is KAGVTQTPRYLIKTRGQQVTLSCSPISGHRSVSWYQQTPGQGLQFLFEYFSETQRNKGNFPGRFSGRQFSNSRSEMNVSTLELGDSALYLCASSQPQETQYFGPGTRLLVL.

This clone was counted between two and nine times. Compared with germline, one end of the junction differs, possibly owing to a read error. The CDR3 DNA sequence: TGTGCCACCAGCCGAGACCCCCCCGGGACAGCACCTGGGGGGGAGCTGTTTTTT. It specifies CATSRDPPGTAPGGELFF. The rearrangement uses TRBV15 and TRBJ2-2; the match to TRBD1 covers 7 bases. In germline, CDR1 is LNHNV, CDR2 YYDKDF (reference sequence). This CDR3 spans 18 amino acids.

The chain links TRBV12-2 to TRBJ1-5. TRBV12-2 is a pseudogene segment. The CDR3 is made up of 16 amino acids. Written as DNA, the CDR3 is TGTGCAAGTCGCTTAGCGCGGGGGGCAGGGATTCAGCCCCAGCATTTT. It specifies CASRLARGAGIQPQHF.

The chain combines TRBV30 with TRBJ1-3; no clear D gene. Germline CDR1 and CDR2: GTSNPN and SVGIG (reference sequence). Trimming removed 0 bases from V and 4 bases from J, with 10 bases in between. This CDR3 has 14 amino acids. CDR3 residues: CAWSVGGGGNTIYF. CDR3 sequence (DNA): TGTGCCTGGAGTGTGGGCGGAGGAGGAAACACCATATATTTT.

The rearrangement uses TRBV28 and TRBJ1-3; a possible D gene is TRBD1 (6 bases). V was cut by 8 bases and J by 3 bases, with 17 bases left in between. The CDR3 is 15 amino acids. CDR1 and CDR2 from the germline V gene are MDHEN and SYDVKM. The CDR3 nucleotides read TGTGCCAGCTCCCGGGACATAACCTTTGGAAACACCATATATTTT. This sequence encodes CASSRDITFGNTIYF.

This clone was observed once. The V and J genes are TRBV27 and TRBJ2-7; the D is unclear. V was cut by 7 bases and J by 2 bases, with 9 bases left in between. Looked up from germline, CDR1 is MNHEY and CDR2 is SMNVEV (reference sequence). The CDR3 runs 12 residues. The CDR3 region has the DNA TGTGCCAGCACGCTGAGTCCCTACGAGCAGTACTTC. As protein: CASTLSPYEQYF.

The gene calls are TRBV28 and TRBJ2-7, with D perhaps TRBD1 (5 bases). The germline V and J ends were trimmed by 3 bases and 0 bases, with 9 bases remaining between them. The CDR3 contains 14 residues. Germline assignment: CDR1 MDHEN and CDR2 SYDVKM. The CDR3: CASSFQGSSYEQYF. The CDR3 DNA follows: TGTGCCAGCAGTTTTCAGGGTTCCTCCTACGAGCAGTACTTC.

This chain connects TRBV30 to TRBJ2-3; 9 nucleotides agree with TRBD2. Germline loops: CDR1 GTSNPN, CDR2 SVGIG (reference sequence). The CDR3 covers 19 residues. With V trimmed by 0 bases and J by 2 bases, 15 bases remained unmatched. The DNA of the CDR3 is TGTGCCTGGAGTGTACGCCCCCGTGTAGCGGGGGAACCCACAGATACGCAGTATTTT. The encoded protein is CAWSVRPRVAGEPTDTQYF.

As regards this clone: The junction shows a germline mismatch at one end, possibly a read error. The rearrangement links TRBV19 to TRBJ1-2; 10 nucleotides agree with TRBD1. Germline CDR1 is LNHDA and CDR2 is SQIVND (reference sequence). This CDR3 has 15 amino acids. The CDR3 nucleotides read TGTGCCAGTACCCAAAGGGACAGGGGTAACTCTGGCTACACCTTC. Protein sequence: CASTQRDRGNSGYTF.

This chain links TRBV3-1 (or the pseudogene TRBV3-2) with TRBJ1-5; D uncertain. CDR1 LGHDT and CDR2 YNNKEL come from the germline V gene (reference sequence). The CDR3 runs to 14 residues. V gave up 3 bases and J gave up 11 bases, with 17 bases separating them. CDR3 nucleotides: TGTGCCAGCAGCCAGGATCTTCAAGATAAGTCCCAGCATTTT. Protein product: CASSQDLQDKSQHF.